Listed below are T cell receptor beta chains from one sample, sequenced in a study of CD8 T cells in ankylosing spondylitis. From the 5' RACE reads, TCRdb called clonotypes with MiXCR, one entry per CDR3 protein. In the table there are under 250,000 distinct CDR3 sequences, roughly 32% of which are singletons. The sample comprised blood, either unsorted or a sorted T cell fraction (not recorded which). These receptor sequences come from a male donor with ankylosing spondylitis or in good health (not recorded which). Each CDR3 is given with its conserved first and last residue. The order of the fields is CDR3 DNA, CDR3 protein, J gene, D gene, clone size, V gene. D genes are given only for firm matches. Rows give clone size only sometimes, using once, few, many, or a class for an expanded clone.

TGTGCCAGCAGGACAGGGGGCTCTGATACGCAGTATTTT	CASRTGGSDTQYF	TRBJ2-3	TRBD1	few	TRBV6-1
TGTGCCAGCAGTTTAATACCCTACAATGAGCAGTTCTTC	CASSLIPYNEQFF	TRBJ2-1	.	few	TRBV27
TGCAGTGCCGCTAGGACAGGGTCGGGCGAGCAGTACTTC	CSAARTGSGEQYF	TRBJ2-7	TRBD1	few	TRBV20-1
TGTGCCAGCAGTTATACGAGACGAGCCTACAATGAGCAGTTCTTC	CASSYTRRAYNEQFF	TRBJ2-1	.	.	TRBV6-5
TGCAGCGTTGAGGGGACAGGGCAGGGCGAGCAGTACTTC	CSVEGTGQGEQYF	TRBJ2-7	TRBD1	few	TRBV29-1
TGTGCCAGCAGCTTAGCGGGCCCGAGAGAGCAGTACTTC	CASSLAGPREQYF	TRBJ2-7	.	.	TRBV7-9
TGTGCCAGCAGCCCGGTGGGCGGGCTCACCCCGCCGGATACTGAAGCTTTCTTT	CASSPVGGLTPPDTEAFF	TRBJ1-1	.	.	TRBV7-3
TGTGCCAGCAGGAGGGGGAGGGGGAACACTGAAGCTTTCTTT	CASRRGRGNTEAFF	TRBJ1-1	.	.	TRBV11-2
TGCAGTGCTAGAAGGCCGCAGACTGAAGCTTTCTTT	CSARRPQTEAFF	TRBJ1-1	.	few	TRBV20-1
TGCAGTGTAGTGTCCCAGGGGGTGGATACGCAGTATTTT	CSVVSQGVDTQYF	TRBJ2-3	TRBD1	few	TRBV20-1
TGCAGTGCTAGGCCCCCCTTTGAGCGTCAGGACTACGAGCAGTACTTC	CSARPPFERQDYEQYF	TRBJ2-7	.	many	TRBV20-1
TGCAGTGCTGTGACTGACCAAGAGACCCAGTACTTC	CSAVTDQETQYF	TRBJ2-5	.	.	TRBV20-1
TGTGCCACCAAGAGACAGGGGGCAGAAGGCACAGATACGCAGTATTTT	CATKRQGAEGTDTQYF	TRBJ2-3	TRBD1	.	TRBV15
TGTGCCAGCAGTTCTACTTTTCTAGCGCGGATGTACTTC	CASSSTFLARMYF	TRBJ2-5	.	.	TRBV27
TGCGCCAGCAGCACATCGACGCGGACGTACGAGCAGTACTTC	CASSTSTRTYEQYF	TRBJ2-7	.	few	TRBV5-1
TGCAGTGCTAGACGACAGGGAATTAACGCACCCCTCCACTTT	CSARRQGINAPLHF	TRBJ1-6	TRBD1	.	TRBV20-1
TGTGCCAGCAGCGTAAAAGAGACCCAGTACTTC	CASSVKETQYF	TRBJ2-5	.	few	TRBV12-3/TRBV12-4
TGTGCCAGCAGCTTTAGCGGGACTAGCGGCGAGCAGTACTTC	CASSFSGTSGEQYF	TRBJ2-7	TRBD2	few	TRBV7-2
TGTGCCAGCTTAGCGGGGGGGCACGATACGCAGTATTTT	CASLAGGHDTQYF	TRBJ2-3	TRBD2	.	TRBV12-3/TRBV12-4
TGCGCCAGCAGCCTGGGGTCAGATACGCAGTATTTT	CASSLGSDTQYF	TRBJ2-3	.	many	TRBV12-3/TRBV12-4
TGTGCCAGCACGGTCTGGGGCTCCTCAGGCACTGAAGCTTTCTTT	CASTVWGSSGTEAFF	TRBJ1-1	.	.	TRBV12-3/TRBV12-4
TGTGCCGCGGGGTTTGTCTCCTATGAGCAGTACTTC	CAAGFVSYEQYF	TRBJ2-7	.	.	TRBV6-5